What follows are 26 T cell receptor beta chains derived from one specimen sequenced in a study of human T cells and chemical hapten exposure. Via MiXCR, TCRdb re-called the RACE reads, giving one row per CDR3 protein. Here the sample spans about 80,000 distinct CDR3 sequences, about 9.4% being singletons. Time point meaning: patch test 2, 6 weeks after DPC sensitization. Sample treatment: therapeutic diphenylcyclopropenone sensitization with weekly scalp DPC. The material was whole blood, obtained in connection with sensitization to the hapten diphenylcyclopropenone (DPC). The receptors were gathered from a woman aged 25 to 39 with alopecia areata. Some clones in this sample may be carry-over from other donors' samples.

This clonotype was found many times. The genes are TRBV18 and TRBJ2-7; 11 nucleotides align to TRBD1. Per germline, CDR1 KGHSH and CDR2 LQKENI. The V segment lost 5 bases and the J segment 5 bases; nucleotides outside the gene matches: 5. The CDR3 consists of 14 residues. In DNA, the CDR3 is TGTGCCAGCTCAGTAGGACAGGGGGCCGACGAGCAGTACTTC. Protein: CASSVGQGADEQYF.

In the case of this clonotype: A much larger clone differs from this one at a single base, so this may be a read error. The rearrangement links TRBV18 to TRBJ2-3, with 16 bases fitting TRBD2. Germline CDR1 KGHSH, CDR2 LQKENI. With V trimmed by 3 bases and J by 7 bases, 7 bases remained unmatched. CDR3 length: 17 residues. In DNA, the CDR3 is TGTGCCAGCTCACCCACGGGGACTAGCGGGGGGGCGAATACGCAGTATTTT. Its protein is CASSPTGTSGGANTQYF.

This clonotype was observed many times. The chain couples TRBV20-1 to TRBJ1-5; D is unresolved. The germline CDR1 and CDR2 sequences are DFQATT and SNEGSKA (reference sequence). The CDR3 is made up of 15 amino acids. Between the trimmed V and J ends, which lost 0 bases and 5 bases, there was a span of 14 bases. The CDR3 coding sequence is TGCAGTGCTAGAGATAACGCGGCGGTTGATCAGCCCCAGCATTTT. This sequence encodes CSARDNAAVDQPQHF.

The J gene is TRBJ1-6, the V gene TRBV9; D call uncertain. Germline-derived CDR1 and CDR2 are SGDLS and YYNGEE. V dropped 0 bases and J dropped 10 bases, with 11 bases sitting between them. This CDR3 contains 14 residues. The CDR3 loop is CASSVVGYGSPLHF. In DNA form, the CDR3 reads TGTGCCAGCAGCGTAGTCGGGTATGGCTCACCCCTCCACTTT.

On this clonotype itself: Given a much more abundant clone one base away, this may be a read error. The chain carries TRBV28 and TRBJ2-4, with 7 positions matching TRBD2. Germline V gene sequence: CDR1 MDHEN, CDR2 SYDVKM. The CDR3 is 14 amino acids. V shed 6 bases and J 16 bases; nucleotides not matched to a gene: 18. The DNA of the CDR3 is TGTGCCAGCAGACCCCCGGGTTCGAGCGGGGTGATATACTTC. It yields the protein CASRPPGSSGVIYF.

This clonotype was recorded a few times. This chain uses TRBV12-3 or TRBV12-4 with TRBJ2-2; 7 bases agree with TRBD2. With 11 bases clipped from V and 0 bases from J, the junction kept 3 bases outside the gene matches. The CDR3 has 13 residues. Here the CDR3 DNA reads TGTGCCCTGGGGGGGGCGAACACCGGGGAGCTGTTTTTT. Protein: CALGGANTGELFF.

This clonotype has at least ten counts. The rearrangement uses TRBV20-1 and TRBJ2-3, with TRBD2 matching 8 bases. CDR1 is DFQATT and CDR2 is SNEGSKA in the germline V gene (reference sequence). The CDR3 extends over 16 amino acids. V was clipped by 0 bases and J by 3 bases; unmatched bases: 8. The DNA for the CDR3 is TGCAGTGCTAGAGATCGCGTGCGGGGGGCAACAGATACGCAGTATTTT. This sequence encodes CSARDRVRGATDTQYF.

The V gene is TRBV29-1, the J gene TRBJ2-1; D perhaps matches TRBD2 (6 bases). This CDR3 is built from 14 residues. Trimming stripped 4 bases from V and 7 bases from J, with 17 bases between. Germline-derived CDR1 and CDR2 are SQVTM and ANQGSEA. The CDR3 sequence is CSVVGLPEANEQFF. The CDR3 nucleotides are TGCAGCGTTGTCGGACTACCGGAAGCAAATGAGCAGTTCTTC.

The chain employs TRBV4-1 and TRBJ2-3; D gene uncertain. This CDR3 has 16 amino acids. The V end was cut by 0 bases, the J end by 5 bases, with 15 bases between. Germline V gene data show CDR1 as MGHRA and CDR2 as YSYEKL. CDR3 protein: CASSQDLLRAGDTQYF. CDR3 bases: TGCGCCAGCAGCCAAGATCTTTTGAGAGCTGGAGATACGCAGTATTTT.

V is TRBV5-6 and J is TRBJ2-2; D might be TRBD1 (6 bases). Per the germline V gene, CDR1 is SGHDT and CDR2 is YYEEEE. The length of the CDR3 is 16 residues. The V end was cut by 3 bases, the J end by 0 bases, with 12 bases between. This CDR3 reads CASSYFGGANTGELFF. CDR3 sequence (DNA): TGTGCCAGCAGCTACTTTGGGGGCGCGAACACCGGGGAGCTGTTTTTT.

This clonotype has a count of ten or more. V usage is TRBV3-1 and J usage is TRBJ1-1; 10 bases agree with TRBD1. The germline gives CDR1 LGHDT, CDR2 YNNKEL (reference sequence). The CDR3 loop spans 16 amino acids. J was trimmed by 2 bases and V by 6 bases; bases with no gene match: 9. The CDR3 here is CASRSGQGSINTEAFF. CDR3 in DNA: TGTGCCAGCAGATCGGGACAGGGGTCCATCAACACTGAAGCTTTCTTT.

This clonotype was seen at least ten times. This chain links TRBV10-2 with TRBJ2-7; 13 nucleotides match TRBD2. V dropped 5 bases and J dropped 6; count of bases not matched to a gene: 19. Germline V lookup: CDR1 WSHSY, CDR2 SAAADI. This CDR3 is 19 amino acids long. CDR3 sequence (DNA): TGCGCCAGCAGTATGATTGGGACTAGCGGGACGCTAAGGGTAGGCGAGCAGTACTTC. Encoded protein: CASSMIGTSGTLRVGEQYF.

This clonotype was observed at least ten times. The chain couples TRBV15 to TRBJ1-5, with 8 nucleotides matching TRBD1. The germline V gene encodes CDR1 LNHNV and CDR2 YYDKDF (reference sequence). Trimming cost V 5 bases and J 3 bases; bases outside gene matches: 6. CDR3 size: 15 residues. The CDR3 DNA reads TGTGCCACCAGCGGCGGCCAGGGGGCCAATCAGCCCCAGCATTTT. Its protein product is CATSGGQGANQPQHF.

Regarding this clonotype: A much larger clone differs by one base, so this may be a read error. The chain is built from TRBV15 and TRBJ2-1; D might be TRBD1 (6 bases). This CDR3 comprises 12 residues. Per germline, CDR1 LNHNV and CDR2 YYDKDF (reference sequence). CDR3 sequence (DNA): TGTGCCACCAGCAACAGGGCAGGAGAGCTGTTCTTC. Translating it yields CATSNRAGELFF.

This clonotype was detected many times. The rearrangement joins TRBV11-2 to TRBJ2-1; D may be TRBD1 (6 bases). This CDR3 is 13 amino acids long. V was clipped by 7 bases and J by 7 bases, with 14 bases between them. Germline-derived CDR1 and CDR2 are SGHAT and FQNNGV. The chain's CDR3 is CASNTGTTNEQFF. For the CDR3, the DNA is TGTGCCAGCAACACCGGGACAACGAATGAGCAGTTCTTC.

For this clonotype: This may arise from a read error, as a much more abundant clone is one base away. The V and J genes are TRBV18 and TRBJ2-5; 7 bases align to TRBD1. Trimming at V came to 2 bases and at J to 2 bases, leaving 8 bases not matched to a gene. The germline CDR1 and CDR2 sequences are KGHSH and LQKENI. This CDR3 spans 16 amino acids. The CDR3 spells CASSPYGTEQQETQYF. CDR3 DNA sequence: TGTGCCAGCTCACCATACGGGACAGAGCAACAAGAGACCCAGTACTTC.

There are a few counts of this clonotype. This chain's CDR3 is CSARDRSNYGYTF. CDR3 nucleotides: TGCAGTGCTCGGGACAGGAGTAACTATGGCTACACCTTC. The V and J genes are TRBV20-1 and TRBJ1-2; 8 nucleotides align to TRBD1. Germline V CDR1 and CDR2: DFQATT, SNEGSKA (reference sequence). The V gene end was trimmed by 5 bases and the J gene end by 1 base; junction bases not matched to a gene: 3. The CDR3 has 13 residues.

The gene calls are TRBV4-3 and TRBJ1-2; D might be TRBD1 (6 bases). The CDR3 loop spans 13 amino acids. Trimming took off 3 bases at V and 8 bases at J, with 13 bases between the two ends. The germline CDR1 and CDR2 sequences are LGHNA and YSLEER. The CDR3 loop reads CASSHTGSPGYTF. DNA of the CDR3: TGCGCCAGCAGCCACACAGGGTCTCCCGGCTACACCTTC.

A single count supports this clonotype. This sequence joins TRBV11-1 and TRBJ2-3, with TRBD2 matching 10 bases. The CDR3 extends over 16 amino acids. CDR1 SGHAT and CDR2 FQDESV come from the germline V gene (reference sequence). The V gene end was trimmed by 2 bases and the J gene end by 5 bases; junction bases not matched to a gene: 7. The CDR3 protein is CASSLHLAGVEDTQYF. The CDR3, as DNA: TGTGCCAGCAGCTTACATCTAGCGGGGGTGGAAGATACGCAGTATTTT.

This clonotype was detected only a few times. The rearrangement joins TRBV12-3 or TRBV12-4 to TRBJ1-5; D remains unclear. The ends were cut back, 3 bases at V and 7 bases at J, with 7 bases in the middle. The CDR3 sequence is 12 residues long. CDR3 nucleotides: TGTGCCAGCAGTTTTGGTAGGCAGCCCCAGCATTTT. Its protein product is CASSFGRQPQHF.

A word on this clonotype: It may be a read error: a sequence one base away is much more abundant. J is TRBJ2-7 and V is TRBV6-2 or TRBV6-3; D remains unclear. CDR1 and CDR2 from the germline V gene are MNHEY and SVGEGT. The CDR3 runs 13 residues. V was clipped by 5 bases and J by 6 bases, with 14 bases between them. The CDR3 DNA reads TGTGCCAGCAGTAACCCTCGGACCGGCGAGCAGTACTTC. It encodes CASSNPRTGEQYF.

The chain has TRBV6-2 or TRBV6-3 and TRBJ1-1, with TRBD1 identical over 9 bases. J gave up 5 bases and V 4 bases, and 8 bases lay outside the gene matches. Germline V gene sequence: CDR1 MNHEY, CDR2 SVGEGT. The CDR3 extends over 15 amino acids. The CDR3 region has the DNA TGTGCCAGCAGTTCCCGCCGGGACAGGGTTACTGAAGCTTTCTTT. Translated, it gives CASSSRRDRVTEAFF.

The rearrangement links TRBV7-9 to TRBJ2-7; 9 positions match TRBD1. Germline CDR1 is SEHNR and CDR2 is FQNEAQ (reference sequence). CDR3 size: 13 residues. Germline trimming cut 11 bases from V and 8 bases from J; bases unmatched to any gene: 13. Here the CDR3 reads CAVRPGQGLKQYF. The DNA for the CDR3 is TGTGCCGTTCGCCCTGGACAGGGGTTGAAGCAGTACTTC.

This clonotype was observed at least ten times. This chain connects TRBV30 to TRBJ2-5; D is uncertain. The CDR3 totals 15 residues. Deletions cut 2 bases from V and 4 bases from J, with 17 bases between. Germline-derived CDR1 and CDR2 are GTSNPN and SVGIG (reference sequence). CDR3 residues: CAWSISLVGGETQYF. In DNA, the CDR3 is TGTGCCTGGAGTATATCCCTCGTGGGTGGAGAGACCCAGTACTTC.

This clonotype has ten or more counts. This chain links TRBV18 with TRBJ2-5; the match to TRBD1 covers 10 bases. The V gene end was trimmed by 2 bases and the J gene end by 3 bases; junction bases not matched to a gene: 0. This CDR3 spans 14 amino acids. The germline V gene encodes CDR1 KGHSH and CDR2 LQKENI. In DNA, the CDR3 is TGTGCCAGCTCACCAGGGACAGGGGAAGAGACCCAGTACTTC. Its translation: CASSPGTGEETQYF.

In its sample, this clonotype was seen a few times. The chain couples TRBV30 to TRBJ2-5; the D is unclear. V was cut by 4 bases and J by 3 bases, with 6 bases left in between. Germline CDR1 is GTSNPN and CDR2 is SVGIG (reference sequence). The CDR3 length is 11 residues. For the CDR3, the DNA is TGTGCCTGGACCTTAGAAGAGACCCAGTACTTC. Its protein product is CAWTLEETQYF.